This entry describes one T cell receptor (beta chain). The sample comes from a study of blood T cell repertoires in COVID-19. Whole-study context: From the United States, Italy and Spain came samples of acute and convalescent COVID-19.

In the original analysis: Cell counts per sample came from amplifying reference gene primers. This table comes from immunoSEQ multiplex PCR, and its TCRdb copy is limited to in-frame clones, with some not included. D and trimming come from the DNA, and the V and J calls and clone size come from that table. The data contain about 44,000 clones, roughly 84% of them singletons. Germline CDR1 reads SNHLY; CDR2 reads FYNNEI. CDR3 size: 14 residues. V gave up 4 bases and J gave up 2 bases, with 12 bases separating them. The sequenced material came from peripheral blood. The chain joins TRBV2 to TRBJ2-7, with D possibly matching TRBD2 (6 bases). The source of this sequence is a woman in her seventies with acute or convalescent COVID-19. This CDR3 reads CASSAPGEPYEQYF. DNA of the CDR3: TGTGCCAGCAGTGCCCCGGGAGAACCCTACGAGCAGTACTTC.